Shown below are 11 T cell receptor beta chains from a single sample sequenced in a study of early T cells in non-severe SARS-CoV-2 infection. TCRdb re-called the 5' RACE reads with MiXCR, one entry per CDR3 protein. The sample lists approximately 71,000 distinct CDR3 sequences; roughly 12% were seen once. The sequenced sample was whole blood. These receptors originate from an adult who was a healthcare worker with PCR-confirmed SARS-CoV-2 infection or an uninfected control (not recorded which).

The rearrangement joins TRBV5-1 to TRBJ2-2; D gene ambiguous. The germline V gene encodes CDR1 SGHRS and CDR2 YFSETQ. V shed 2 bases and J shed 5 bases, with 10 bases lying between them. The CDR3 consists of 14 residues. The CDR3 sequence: CASSFSTRTGELFF. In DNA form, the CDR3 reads TGCGCCAGCAGCTTTTCGACCCGAACCGGGGAGCTGTTTTTT.

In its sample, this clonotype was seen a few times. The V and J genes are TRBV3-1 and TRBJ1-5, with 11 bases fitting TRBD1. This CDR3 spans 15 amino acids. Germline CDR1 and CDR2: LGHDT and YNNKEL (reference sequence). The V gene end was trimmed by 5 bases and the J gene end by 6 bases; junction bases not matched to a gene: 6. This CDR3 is CASSEDRGHSQPQHF. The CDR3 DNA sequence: TGTGCCAGCAGCGAGGACAGGGGGCATAGTCAGCCCCAGCATTTT.

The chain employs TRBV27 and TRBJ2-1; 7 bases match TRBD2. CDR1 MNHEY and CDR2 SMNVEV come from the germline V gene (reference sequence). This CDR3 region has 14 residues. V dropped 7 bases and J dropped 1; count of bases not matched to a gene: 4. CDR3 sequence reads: CASMGLPSYNEQFF. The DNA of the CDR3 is TGTGCCAGCATGGGACTACCATCCTACAATGAGCAGTTCTTC.

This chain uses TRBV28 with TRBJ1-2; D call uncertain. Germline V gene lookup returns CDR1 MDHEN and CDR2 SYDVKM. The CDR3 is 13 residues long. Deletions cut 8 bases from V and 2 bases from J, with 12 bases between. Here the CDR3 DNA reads TGTGCCAGCGCCCGGTTCCGAAACTATGGCTACACCTTC. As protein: CASARFRNYGYTF.

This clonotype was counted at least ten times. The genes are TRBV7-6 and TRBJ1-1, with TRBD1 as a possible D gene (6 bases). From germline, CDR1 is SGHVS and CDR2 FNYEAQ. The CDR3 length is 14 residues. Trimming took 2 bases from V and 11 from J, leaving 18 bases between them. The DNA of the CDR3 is TGTGCCAGCAGCTTATCGGACAGCTGGGGGTTGGCTTTCTTT. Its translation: CASSLSDSWGLAFF.

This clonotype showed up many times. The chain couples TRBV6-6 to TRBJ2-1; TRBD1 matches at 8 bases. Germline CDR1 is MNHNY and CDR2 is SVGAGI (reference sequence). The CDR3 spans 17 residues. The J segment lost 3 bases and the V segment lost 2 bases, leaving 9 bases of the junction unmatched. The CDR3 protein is CASSYLTGVLGYNEQFF. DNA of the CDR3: TGTGCCAGCAGTTACCTGACAGGGGTACTAGGCTACAATGAGCAGTTCTTC.

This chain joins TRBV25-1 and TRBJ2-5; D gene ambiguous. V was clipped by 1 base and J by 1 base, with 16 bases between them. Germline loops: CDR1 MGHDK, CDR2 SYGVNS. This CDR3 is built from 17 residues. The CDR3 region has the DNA TGTGCCAGCAGTGAATTCGCGGCAGGTCCCCTCCAAGAGACCCAGTACTTC. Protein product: CASSEFAAGPLQETQYF.

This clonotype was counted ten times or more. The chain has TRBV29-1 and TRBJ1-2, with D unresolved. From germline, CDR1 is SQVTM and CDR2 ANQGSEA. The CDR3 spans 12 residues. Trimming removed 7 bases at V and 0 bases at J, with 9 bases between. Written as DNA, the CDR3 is TGCAGCGCCCAGACTACTAACTATGGCTACACCTTC. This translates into CSAQTTNYGYTF.

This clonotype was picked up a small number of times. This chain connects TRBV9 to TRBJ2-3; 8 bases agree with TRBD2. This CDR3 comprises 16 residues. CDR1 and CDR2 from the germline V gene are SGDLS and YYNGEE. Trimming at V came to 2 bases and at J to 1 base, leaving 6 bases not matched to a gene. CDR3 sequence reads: CASSVIEAGGTDTQYF. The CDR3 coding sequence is TGTGCCAGCAGCGTTATAGAAGCGGGGGGCACAGATACGCAGTATTTT.

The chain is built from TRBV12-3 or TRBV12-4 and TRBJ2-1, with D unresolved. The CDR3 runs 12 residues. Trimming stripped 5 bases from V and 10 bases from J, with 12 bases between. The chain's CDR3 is CASSPPNGEQFF. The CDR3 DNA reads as TGTGCCAGCAGTCCCCCCAATGGCGAGCAGTTCTTC.

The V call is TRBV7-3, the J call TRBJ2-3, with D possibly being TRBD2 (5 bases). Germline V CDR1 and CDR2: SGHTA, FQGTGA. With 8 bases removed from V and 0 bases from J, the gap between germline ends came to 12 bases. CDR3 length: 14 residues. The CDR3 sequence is CASAFTGSTDTQYF. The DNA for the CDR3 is TGTGCCAGCGCTTTCACGGGGAGCACAGATACGCAGTATTTT.